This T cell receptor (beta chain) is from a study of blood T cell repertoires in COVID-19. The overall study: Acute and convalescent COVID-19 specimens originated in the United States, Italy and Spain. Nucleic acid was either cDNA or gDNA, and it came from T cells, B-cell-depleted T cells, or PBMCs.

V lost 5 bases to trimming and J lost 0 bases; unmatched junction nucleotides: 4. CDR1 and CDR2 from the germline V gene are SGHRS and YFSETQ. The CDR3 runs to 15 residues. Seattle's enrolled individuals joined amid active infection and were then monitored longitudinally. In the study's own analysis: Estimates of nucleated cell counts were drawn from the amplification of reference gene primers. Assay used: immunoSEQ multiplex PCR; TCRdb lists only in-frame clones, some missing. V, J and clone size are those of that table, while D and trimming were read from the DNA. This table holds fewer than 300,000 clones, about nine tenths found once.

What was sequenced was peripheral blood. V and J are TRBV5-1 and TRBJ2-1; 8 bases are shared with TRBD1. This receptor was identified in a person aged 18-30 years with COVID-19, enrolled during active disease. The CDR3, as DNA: TGCGCCAGCAGTGCGGACAGGGACTCCTACAATGAGCAGTTCTTC. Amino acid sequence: CASSADRDSYNEQFF.